These T cell receptor beta chains were read from a single sample in a study of Tregs in tolerant kidney transplant recipients. Only in-frame clones appear in the TCRdb table, and some are missing; sequencing was by immunoSEQ multiplex PCR. The sample holds 60,000 to 75,000 clones, over 75% seen once. Material: Tregs from blood, obtained before the transplant. The receptors come from a human donor who received a combined kidney and bone marrow transplant. Each CDR3 is given with its conserved first and last residue. Fields, in order: D gene, CDR3 length, clone size, J gene, V gene, CDR3 DNA, CDR3 protein. The D gene is left open where the match is weak. Size is stated for part of the rows, as once, few or many counts, or as a class when the clone is expanded.

D: -; length: 14; size: -; J: TRBJ1-5; V: TRBV4-1; DNA: TGCGCCAGCAGCCAAGTGGCACTCAATCAGCCCCAGCATTTT; CDR3: CASSQVALNQPQHF
D: TRBD1; length: 15; size: -; J: TRBJ2-2; V: TRBV7-8; DNA: TGTGCCAGCAGCTTAGGGGACAGGGGGCGCGGGGAGCTGTTTTTT; CDR3: CASSLGDRGRGELFF
D: TRBD1; length: 16; size: -; J: TRBJ2-2; V: TRBV5-1; DNA: TGCGCCAGCAGCCGTCGACAGGGGGCGAACACCGGGGAGCTGTTTTTT; CDR3: CASSRRQGANTGELFF
D: TRBD2; length: 16; size: -; J: TRBJ2-1; V: TRBV9; DNA: TGTGCCAGCAGCGTATCAGTGGGAGGGCCGGGCAATGAGCAGTTCTTC; CDR3: CASSVSVGGPGNEQFF
D: -; length: 11; size: few; J: TRBJ2-2; V: TRBV6-5; DNA: TGTGCCAGCAGTGGCTTGGGGGAGCTGTTTTTT; CDR3: CASSGLGELFF
D: -; length: 13; size: -; J: TRBJ1-2; V: TRBV6-6; DNA: TGTGCCAGCAGTTACTCGACAGACGGGGGCTACACCTTC; CDR3: CASSYSTDGGYTF
D: -; length: 14; size: -; J: TRBJ1-6; V: TRBV5-1; DNA: TGCGCCAGCAGCTTGGGGCAGGCAAAGGGGCCCCTCCACTTT; CDR3: CASSLGQAKGPLHF
D: -; length: 13; size: -; J: TRBJ2-7; V: TRBV28; DNA: TGTGCCAGCAGTTTGATTGGAGAATACGAGCAGTACTTC; CDR3: CASSLIGEYEQYF
D: -; length: 16; size: -; J: TRBJ1-2; V: TRBV6-6; DNA: TGTGCCAGCAGTTACTCCTCCTCTGGGGCTAACTATGGCTACACCTTC; CDR3: CASSYSSSGANYGYTF
D: -; length: 15; size: -; J: TRBJ2-5; V: TRBV4-3; DNA: TGCGCCAGCAGCCAAGAAGTGGCCAGGCAGGAGACCCAGTACTTC; CDR3: CASSQEVARQETQYF
D: TRBD1; length: 16; size: -; J: TRBJ1-4; V: TRBV4-1; DNA: TGCGCCAGCAGCTGGCCCACAGGGGCCTTGCAAGAAAAACTGTTTTTT; CDR3: CASSWPTGALQEKLFF
D: -; length: 14; size: -; J: TRBJ2-3; V: TRBV27; DNA: TGTGCCAGCAGTAGGACGGATAGCACAGATACGCAGTATTTT; CDR3: CASSRTDSTDTQYF
D: -; length: 14; size: -; J: TRBJ2-3; V: TRBV19; DNA: TGTGCCAGTGGGGAAGGGGCTAGCACAGATACGCAGTATTTT; CDR3: CASGEGASTDTQYF
D: TRBD2; length: 14; size: -; J: TRBJ2-7; V: TRBV7-6; DNA: TGTGCCAGCAGCTTACGCCTAGCGGGAGGCGAGCAGTACTTC; CDR3: CASSLRLAGGEQYF
D: -; length: 16; size: -; J: TRBJ2-3; V: TRBV30; DNA: TGTGCCTGGAGCGTGGGTTGGGCGGATAGCACAGATACGCAGTATTTT; CDR3: CAWSVGWADSTDTQYF
D: -; length: 14; size: -; J: TRBJ2-3; V: TRBV5-1; DNA: TGCGCCAGCAGCGCCCAGACTAGCACAGATACGCAGTATTTT; CDR3: CASSAQTSTDTQYF
D: TRBD1; length: 16; size: -; J: TRBJ2-3; V: TRBV5-5; DNA: TGTGCCAGCAGCTTGCTAGGGGACAGGGGGACAGATACGCAGTATTTT; CDR3: CASSLLGDRGTDTQYF
D: -; length: 13; size: -; J: TRBJ1-4; V: TRBV7-9; DNA: TGTGCCAGCAGCTTGGGATTGGGGGAAAAACTGTTTTTT; CDR3: CASSLGLGEKLFF
D: TRBD2; length: 17; size: once; J: TRBJ2-5; V: TRBV5-1; DNA: TGCGCCAGCAGCTTGGGAGGACTAGCGGGGGGGCTGGAGACCCAGTACTTC; CDR3: CASSLGGLAGGLETQYF
D: TRBD1; length: 15; size: -; J: TRBJ2-3; V: TRBV6-5; DNA: TGTGCCAGCAGCGCCCGGACAGGTGCGGCAGATACGCAGTATTTT; CDR3: CASSARTGAADTQYF
D: -; length: 16; size: -; J: TRBJ1-2; V: TRBV30; DNA: TGTGCCTGGAGTAAGTTGAGGACAGCTGAGCGCTATGGCTACACCTTC; CDR3: CAWSKLRTAERYGYTF
D: -; length: 13; size: once; J: TRBJ1-2; V: TRBV19; DNA: TGTGCCAGTAGGGATGGGGGCCGCTATGGCTACACCTTC; CDR3: CASRDGGRYGYTF
D: TRBD1; length: 15; size: -; J: TRBJ1-2; V: TRBV6-1; DNA: TGTGCCAGCAGTGAAAGACAGGGGAGGGGCTATGGCTACACCTTC; CDR3: CASSERQGRGYGYTF
D: -; length: 13; size: -; J: TRBJ1-5; V: TRBV27; DNA: TGTGCCAGCAGTCTAAGGGGCAATCAGCCCCAGCATTTT; CDR3: CASSLRGNQPQHF
D: TRBD1; length: 14; size: -; J: TRBJ2-5; V: TRBV7-7; DNA: TGTGCCAGCAGCTTAGGGGGGACAGGGGAGACCCAGTACTTC; CDR3: CASSLGGTGETQYF
D: TRBD2; length: 14; size: -; J: TRBJ2-7; V: TRBV18; DNA: TGTGCCAGCTCACCAGGGGGGGGAGGAGACGAGCAGTACTTC; CDR3: CASSPGGGGDEQYF